The 15 T cell receptor beta chains below come from one sample, sequenced in a study of blood T cell repertoires in COVID-19. TCRdb's table, derived via immunoSEQ multiplex PCR, lists solely in-frame clones and lacks some. The sample carries 80,000 to 95,000 clones, just over 85% recorded once. Sequencing used peripheral blood. The receptors originated from a man aged 50-60 years with active or convalescent COVID-19.

The chain is built from TRBV5-6 and TRBJ2-7; TRBD1 agrees at 7 bases. There are 15 residues in the CDR3. J was trimmed by 1 base and V by 0 bases; bases with no gene match: 4. CDR1 is SGHDT, CDR2 YYEEEE, per germline. Here the CDR3 reads CASSLGGGGSYEQYF. The CDR3 DNA sequence: TGTGCCAGCAGCTTGGGAGGGGGCGGTTCCTACGAGCAGTACTTC. Full variable domain (rest looked up from reference TRBV5-6 and TRBJ2-7): DAGVTQSPTHLIKTRGQQVTLRCSPKSGHDTVSWYQQALGQGPQFIFQYYEEEERQRGNFPDRFSGHQFPNYSSELNVNALLLGDSALYLCASSLGGGGSYEQYFGPGTRLTVT.

This chain joins TRBV30 and TRBJ1-4; D is uncertain. Germline CDR1 GTSNPN, CDR2 SVGIG (reference sequence). The CDR3 length is 12 residues. V dropped 2 bases and J dropped 7 bases, with 8 bases sitting between them. CDR3 in amino acids: CAWSRGGEKLFF. The CDR3 DNA reads TGTGCCTGGAGTCGGGGTGGTGAAAAACTGTTTTTT.

This chain connects TRBV6-5 to TRBJ1-2, with TRBD1 matching over 9 bases. J lost 7 bases, V lost 6 bases, and 9 bases had no gene match. The CDR3 runs to 14 residues. Germline V CDR1 and CDR2: MNHEY, SVGAGI. CDR3: CASSSTGGQGGYTF. CDR3 DNA sequence: TGTGCCAGCAGCTCCACAGGGGGCCAGGGTGGCTACACCTTC.

The rearrangement links TRBV4-2 to TRBJ2-5; D may be TRBD1 (6 bases). V gave up 0 bases and J gave up 8 bases, with 10 bases separating them. In germline, CDR1 is LGHNA, CDR2 YNFKEQ. This CDR3 is 13 amino acids long. CDR3: CASSQERGLTQYF. The CDR3 DNA sequence: TGTGCCAGCAGCCAAGAAAGGGGGTTAACCCAGTACTTC.

The genes are TRBV5-1 and TRBJ1-6; 7 nucleotides match TRBD1. CDR1 and CDR2 (germline): SGHRS, YFSETQ. Trimming removed 3 bases from V and 5 bases from J; junction bases left unmatched: 5. The CDR3 sequence is 15 residues long. CDR3 nucleotides: TGCGCCAGCAGCTCAAGGACAGGTGATAATTCACCCCTCCACTTT. Protein sequence: CASSSRTGDNSPLHF.

The chain employs TRBV7-2 and TRBJ2-7, with TRBD2 identical over 7 bases. Germline CDR1 SGHTA, CDR2 FQGNSA. The CDR3 has 15 residues. Trimming took 5 bases from V and 2 from J; bases not matched to a gene: 9. The CDR3 DNA reads as TGTGCCAGCAGCGCGGGCGGGGGAGCAACCTACGAGCAGTACTTC. It is translated as CASSAGGGATYEQYF. Drawing the rest from reference TRBV7-2 and TRBJ2-7, the complete variable domain is GAGVSQSPSNKVTEKGKDVELRCDPISGHTALYWYRQSLGQGLEFLIYFQGNSAPDKSGLPSDRFSAERTGGSVSTLTIQRTQQEDSAVYLCASSAGGGATYEQYFGPGTRLTVT.

The chain recombines TRBV19 with TRBJ1-1; the match to TRBD1 covers 7 bases. The CDR3 contains 15 residues. From germline, CDR1 is LNHDA and CDR2 SQIVND (reference sequence). V was clipped by 7 bases and J by 1 base; unmatched bases: 9. As DNA, the CDR3 is TGTGCCAGTACCAAACAGGGGCTGGGGAACACTGAAGCTTTCTTT. Translation: CASTKQGLGNTEAFF.

V usage is TRBV5-1 and J usage is TRBJ2-7, with 9 nucleotides matching TRBD2. With 4 bases clipped from V and 2 bases from J, the junction kept 7 bases outside the gene matches. Germline V lookup: CDR1 SGHRS, CDR2 YFSETQ. The CDR3 covers 15 residues. Written as DNA, the CDR3 is TGCGCCAGCAGCACTAATAGCGGGAGCCCCTACGAGCAGTACTTC. It yields the protein CASSTNSGSPYEQYF.

The CDR3 region is CASSTRTGNYGYTF. DNA for the CDR3: TGTGCCAGTAGTACAAGGACAGGAAACTATGGCTACACCTTC. The chain recombines TRBV19 with TRBJ1-2; 7 bases map to TRBD1. The CDR3 has 14 residues. Trimming at V came to 4 bases and at J to 2 bases, leaving 4 bases not matched to a gene. CDR1 LNHDA and CDR2 SQIVND come from the germline V gene (reference sequence). The full variable domain, its missing parts supplied by reference TRBV19 and TRBJ1-2, is DGGITQSPKYLFRKEGQNVTLSCEQNLNHDAMYWYRQDPGQGLRLIYYSQIVNDFQKGDIAEGYSVSREKKESFPLTVTSAQKNPTAFYLCASSTRTGNYGYTFGSGTRLTVV.

J is TRBJ1-3 and V is TRBV7-2, with D uncertain. Trimming took 5 bases from V and 1 from J, leaving 12 bases between them. The length of the CDR3 is 15 residues. The germline gives CDR1 SGHTA, CDR2 FQGNSA. The CDR3, as DNA: TGTGCCAGCAGCACCAGGACGGGATCTGGAAACACCATATATTTT. It codes for CASSTRTGSGNTIYF. The full variable domain, with the rest looked up from reference TRBV7-2 and TRBJ1-3, is GAGVSQSPSNKVTEKGKDVELRCDPISGHTALYWYRQSLGQGLEFLIYFQGNSAPDKSGLPSDRFSAERTGGSVSTLTIQRTQQEDSAVYLCASSTRTGSGNTIYFGEGSWLTVV.

The chain employs TRBV29-1 and TRBJ1-3; tentative D call: TRBD1 (5 bases). Germline assignment: CDR1 SQVTM and CDR2 ANQGSEA. The CDR3 runs 14 residues. The ends were cut back, 7 bases at V and 2 bases at J, with 15 bases in the middle. CDR3 in amino acids: CSADLGGAGNTIYF. CDR3 nucleotides: TGCAGCGCTGACCTCGGGGGGGCTGGAAACACCATATATTTT.

V and J are TRBV9 and TRBJ2-2; D uncertain. The germline gives CDR1 SGDLS, CDR2 YYNGEE. The V gene lost 0 bases and the J gene lost 7 bases, with 10 bases spanning the gap. This CDR3 is built from 14 residues. The DNA for the CDR3 is TGTGCCAGCAGCGTAGACTATATCGACGGGGAGCTGTTTTTT. Residues: CASSVDYIDGELFF.

The CDR3 bases are TGTGCCAGTAGTAGGGACAGGGGGTTCGAAGGGAAAAACATTCAGTACTTC. This gives the protein CASSRDRGFEGKNIQYF. The gene calls are TRBV19 and TRBJ2-4, with TRBD1 identical over 11 bases. V was clipped by 4 bases and J by 4 bases; unmatched bases: 9. The CDR3 consists of 17 residues. Germline V gene lookup returns CDR1 LNHDA and CDR2 SQIVND (reference sequence).

The V and J genes are TRBV24-1 and TRBJ1-5, with TRBD1 matching 7 bases. In germline, CDR1 is KGHDR, CDR2 SFDVKD. The V and J ends lost 6 bases and 2 bases, in that order; junction bases with no gene match: 6. This CDR3 comprises 15 residues. CDR3 amino acids: CATSTPTGGNQPQHF. The CDR3 nucleotides are TGTGCCACCAGTACACCCACAGGGGGCAATCAGCCCCAGCATTTT.

This clone has only one observation. The chain has TRBV5-1 and TRBJ2-2, with a weak D call TRBD2 (6 bases). The germline V gene encodes CDR1 SGHRS and CDR2 YFSETQ. V lost 5 bases to trimming and J lost 5 bases, with 22 bases between them. This CDR3 comprises 17 residues. The CDR3 is CASSPRTDYPRTGELFF. The DNA for the CDR3 is TGCGCCAGCAGTCCCCGCACGGACTACCCACGAACCGGGGAGCTGTTTTTT.